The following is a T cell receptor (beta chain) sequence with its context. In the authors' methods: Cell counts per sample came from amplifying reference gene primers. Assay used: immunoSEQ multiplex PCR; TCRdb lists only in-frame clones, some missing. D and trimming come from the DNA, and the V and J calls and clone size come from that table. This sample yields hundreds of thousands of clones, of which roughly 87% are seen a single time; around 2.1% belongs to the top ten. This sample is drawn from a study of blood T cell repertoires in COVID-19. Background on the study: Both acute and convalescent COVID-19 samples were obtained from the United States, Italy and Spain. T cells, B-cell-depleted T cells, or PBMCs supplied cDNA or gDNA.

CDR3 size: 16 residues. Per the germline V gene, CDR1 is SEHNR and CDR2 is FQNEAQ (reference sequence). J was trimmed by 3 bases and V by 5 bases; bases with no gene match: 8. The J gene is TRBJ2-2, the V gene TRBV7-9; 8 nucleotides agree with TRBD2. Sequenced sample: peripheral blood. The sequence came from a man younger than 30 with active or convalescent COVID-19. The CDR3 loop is CASSPAGTRDTGELFF. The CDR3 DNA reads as TGTGCCAGCAGCCCAGCGGGGACTAGAGACACCGGGGAGCTGTTTTTT.